A selection of T cell receptor beta chains follows, all from one sample in a study of blood T cell repertoires in COVID-19. The data were produced by immunoSEQ multiplex PCR, yet TCRdb's version contains in-frame clones alone and is incomplete. The table lists 490,000 or so clones, around nine tenths of them singletons. Sample: PBMCs or T cells enriched from blood (not recorded which). The receptors derive from a woman aged 55-70 years who had recovered from COVID-19. The CDR3 runs from the conserved cysteine through the conserved F or W. D genes are given only for firm matches. Part of the rows lack a size; the others show once, few, many or a class for expanded clones.

J | D | size | V | DNA | CDR3
TRBJ1-1 | - | - | TRBV6-5 | TGTGCCAGCAACCATGGGGGGGACACTGAAGCTTTCTTT | CASNHGGDTEAFF
TRBJ2-1 | TRBD2 | - | TRBV9 | TGTGCCAGCAGCGTAGTTGGTCTAGCGGGGGCTGGGAATGAGCAGTTCTTC | CASSVVGLAGAGNEQFF
TRBJ2-7 | TRBD2 | - | TRBV6-5 | TGTGCCAGCAGGGCCGGGACTACCAACTCCTACGAGCAGTACTTC | CASRAGTTNSYEQYF
TRBJ1-1 | TRBD1 | once | TRBV18 | TGTGCCAGCTCACGCATCTATAGTTCGGACAGGGTGATGACTGAAGCTTTCTTT | CASSRIYSSDRVMTEAFF
TRBJ2-2 | TRBD2 | - | TRBV5-1 | TGCGCCAGCAGCTTGGGTCTAGCGGACACCGGGGAGCTGTTTTTT | CASSLGLADTGELFF
TRBJ1-1 | - | - | TRBV11-2 | TGTGCCAGCAGCTTACGCGTGGTGAACACTGAAGCTTTCTTT | CASSLRVVNTEAFF
TRBJ2-5 | - | - | TRBV7-2 | TGTGCCAGCAGCTTAATCTACGGGGGATTCGAGACCCAGTACTTC | CASSLIYGGFETQYF
TRBJ2-1 | TRBD2 | - | TRBV12-5 | TGTGCTAGTGGGTGGACGACTAGCGGGGCTAAAAATGAGCAGTTCTTC | CASGWTTSGAKNEQFF
TRBJ1-1 | - | - | TRBV28 | TGTGCCAGCAGTCCCAGGGTTGGGACACTGCTTTATAGTGAAGCTTTCTTT | CASSPRVGTLLYSEAFF
TRBJ2-2 | - | - | TRBV4-1 | TGCGCCAGCAGCCAGCCGACAAGGAACACCGGGGAGCTGTTTTTT | CASSQPTRNTGELFF
TRBJ1-2 | - | - | TRBV15 | TGTGCCACCAGCAGAGACATCGGAGGAGGGGTTGGCTACACCTTC | CATSRDIGGGVGYTF
TRBJ2-7 | - | - | TRBV18 | TGTGCCAGCTCACGAGTTAGACAGACCCTCTCCTACGAGCAGTACTTC | CASSRVRQTLSYEQYF
TRBJ1-4 | TRBD1 | - | TRBV18 | TGTGCCAGCTCACGAGGGACAGGGCTTAATGAAAAACTGTTTTTT | CASSRGTGLNEKLFF
TRBJ2-6 | - | once | TRBV19 | TGTGCCAGTAGTATCCAGGCCCGCTCTGGGGCCAACGTCCTGACTTTC | CASSIQARSGANVLTF
TRBJ2-7 | - | - | TRBV5-1 | TGCGCCAGCAGCCCGGATGGGGGGTCCTACGAGCAGTACTTC | CASSPDGGSYEQYF
TRBJ1-1 | TRBD1 | once | TRBV18 | TGTGCCAGCTCACCACAGGGGGCTTGGACTGAAGCTTTCTTT | CASSPQGAWTEAFF
TRBJ2-5 | TRBD1 | once | TRBV6-6 | TGTGCCAGCAGTTGGGTTCAGGGGGCGTGGGAGACCCAGTACTTC | CASSWVQGAWETQYF
TRBJ2-3 | - | - | TRBV2 | TGTGCCAGCAATCTGTTGCGCAGCACAGATACGCAGTATTTT | CASNLLRSTDTQYF
TRBJ1-1 | TRBD1 | - | TRBV28 | TGTGCCAGCAGTTTGTTGGGACAGGGGATTGAGAACACTGAAGCTTTCTTT | CASSLLGQGIENTEAFF
TRBJ2-7 | - | - | TRBV30 | TGTGCCTGCACAAGGGACTCATCCTACGAGCAGTACTTC | CACTRDSSYEQYF
TRBJ1-6 | TRBD1 | - | TRBV7-9 | TGTGCCAGCAGCTTACAGTCAAAGGGGGCAGGTTCACCCCTCCACTTT | CASSLQSKGAGSPLHF
TRBJ1-2 | TRBD1 | - | TRBV12-3/TRBV12-4 | TGTGCCAGCAGTGCCGGGACAGACTATGGCTACACCTTC | CASSAGTDYGYTF
TRBJ1-2 | TRBD1 | - | TRBV27 | TGTGCCAGCAGTTCGACAGGGGCAGGTGGCTACACCTTC | CASSSTGAGGYTF
TRBJ1-3 | - | - | TRBV24-1 | TGTGCCACCAGTGACGCCGCGACAAGTGGAAACACCATATATTTT | CATSDAATSGNTIYF
TRBJ1-1 | TRBD1 | - | TRBV10-2 | TGCGCCAGCCAGGACAGGGACACTGAAGCTTTCTTT | CASQDRDTEAFF
TRBJ1-1 | TRBD1 | - | TRBV5-8 | TGTGCCAGCAGCTTGCTCACAGGGGGCGAAACTGAAGCTTTCTTT | CASSLLTGGETEAFF
TRBJ2-2 | - | few | TRBV5-4 | TGTGCCAGCAGCTCAGGGCTTGGGGAGCTGTTTTTT | CASSSGLGELFF
TRBJ2-2 | - | - | TRBV9 | TGTGCCAGCTCCGTAGTCGCAGCGGAAACCGGGGAGCTGTTTTTT | CASSVVAAETGELFF
TRBJ1-1 | - | - | TRBV7-8 | TGTGCCAGCAGCTATGACAGAAACACTGAAGCTTTCTTT | CASSYDRNTEAFF
TRBJ2-3 | TRBD2 | - | TRBV14 | TGTGCCAGCAGCCAACTGGGACTAGCCGGGGAGGCAGATACGCAGTATTTT | CASSQLGLAGEADTQYF
TRBJ1-1 | - | once | TRBV4-2 | TGTGCCAGCAGCCAAGAATCGGCAGTCCTAGCGAACACTGAAGCTTTCTTT | CASSQESAVLANTEAFF
TRBJ2-5 | - | - | TRBV10-2 | TGCGCCAGCAGTGGTTACAGGGATCGAGAGACCCAGTACTTC | CASSGYRDRETQYF
TRBJ2-1 | TRBD1 | few | TRBV12-5 | TGTGCTAGTGGTTTGAACCCCGGGACAGGGAACAATGAGCAGTTCTTC | CASGLNPGTGNNEQFF
TRBJ2-7 | TRBD1 | - | TRBV7-9 | TGTGCCAGCAGCTTAGGACAGGGGGACTACGAGCAGTACTTC | CASSLGQGDYEQYF
TRBJ1-1 | - | - | TRBV12-3/TRBV12-4 | TGTGCCAGCAAACGGGTGAACACTGAAGCTTTCTTT | CASKRVNTEAFF
TRBJ2-7 | TRBD1 | - | TRBV7-6 | TGTGCCAGCAGCATGACAGGGCTCGAGCAGTACTTC | CASSMTGLEQYF
TRBJ1-1 | - | few | TRBV2 | TGTGCCAGCAAGGGGCTGTGGTTGAACACTGAAGCTTTCTTT | CASKGLWLNTEAFF
TRBJ1-1 | - | - | TRBV12-3/TRBV12-4 | TGTGCCAGCAGTTTTATCGGTGAAGCTTTCTTT | CASSFIGEAFF
TRBJ2-3 | - | few | TRBV5-1 | TGCGCCAGCAGCTTAGGGCAGGGGCCAGATACGCAGTATTTT | CASSLGQGPDTQYF
TRBJ1-2 | - | - | TRBV4-1 | TGCGCCAGCAGCCAAGAAGAACAGGGTGACTATGGCTACACCTTC | CASSQEEQGDYGYTF
TRBJ1-2 | - | - | TRBV18 | TGTGCCAGCTCACAAGGGGTTATCGGACTAAACTATGGCTACACCTTC | CASSQGVIGLNYGYTF
TRBJ2-2 | TRBD2 | - | TRBV9 | TGTGCCAGCAGCGGGAGCGGGGGCCTCACCGGGGAGCTGTTTTTT | CASSGSGGLTGELFF
TRBJ1-2 | TRBD1 | - | TRBV10-1 | TGCGCCAGCAGTGGGGACAGAACCAACTATGGCTACACCTTC | CASSGDRTNYGYTF
TRBJ2-3 | - | - | TRBV5-4 | TGTGCCAGCAGCTTGGGAGCGACAGGCCTAACAGATACGCAGTATTTT | CASSLGATGLTDTQYF
TRBJ1-2 | TRBD1 | - | TRBV6-5 | TGTGCCAGCAGTCTACAGGGGGTGGATGGCTACACCTTC | CASSLQGVDGYTF
TRBJ1-4 | TRBD1 | - | TRBV19 | TGTGCCAGTAGTATTATGGACAGGGGGCCTGAAAAACTGTTTTTT | CASSIMDRGPEKLFF
TRBJ1-1 | TRBD1 | - | TRBV29-1 | TGCAGCGCCCCGGGACAGGGGTTGAACACTGAAGCTTTCTTT | CSAPGQGLNTEAFF
TRBJ2-1 | TRBD2 | - | TRBV3-1/TRBV3-2 | TGTGCCAGCAGCCAAGAGGCAGCGGGGGGGCGGCGTGAGCAGTTCTTC | CASSQEAAGGRREQFF
TRBJ1-4 | TRBD1 | - | TRBV30 | TGTGCCTGGAGTGTGCGGGACAGACGGCCAAGAAAACTGTTTTTT | CAWSVRDRRPRKLFF
TRBJ2-5 | TRBD2 | - | TRBV18 | TGTGCCAGCTCACCGCTAGCGGGGGCGGGAAAAGAGACCCAGTACTTC | CASSPLAGAGKETQYF
TRBJ1-2 | - | - | TRBV27 | TGTGCCAGCAAGACAGGCTCCGGCTATGGCTACACCTTC | CASKTGSGYGYTF
TRBJ2-2 | - | - | TRBV4-2 | TGTGCCAGCAGCCACAAGGGAGAATCCGGGGAGCTGTTTTTT | CASSHKGESGELFF